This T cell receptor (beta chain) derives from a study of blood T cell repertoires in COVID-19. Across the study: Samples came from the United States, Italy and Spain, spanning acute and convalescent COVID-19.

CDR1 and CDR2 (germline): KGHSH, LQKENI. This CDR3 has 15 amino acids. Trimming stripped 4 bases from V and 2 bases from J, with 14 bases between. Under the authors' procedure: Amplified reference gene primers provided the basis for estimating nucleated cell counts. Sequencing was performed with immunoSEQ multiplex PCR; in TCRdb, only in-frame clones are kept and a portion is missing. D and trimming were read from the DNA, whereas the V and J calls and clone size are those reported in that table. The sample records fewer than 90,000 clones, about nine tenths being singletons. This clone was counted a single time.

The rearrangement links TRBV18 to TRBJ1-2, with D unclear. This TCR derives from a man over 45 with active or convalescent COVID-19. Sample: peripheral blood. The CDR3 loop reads CASSQGRTQNYGYTF. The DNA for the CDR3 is TGTGCCAGCTCACAGGGCAGGACTCAAAACTATGGCTACACCTTC.